The entry that follows covers one TCR beta chain sequence. The data derive from a study of blood T cell repertoires in COVID-19. The overall study: Spain, Italy and the United States supplied samples that represented acute and convalescent COVID-19. PBMCs, B-cell-depleted T cells, or T cells were the source of the cDNA or gDNA that made up the material.

As originally analysed: Scientists estimated how many nucleated cells there were by amplifying reference gene primers. Generated by immunoSEQ multiplex PCR, the TCRdb table keeps only in-frame clones and is missing some. The D gene and trimming were derived from the DNA, and the V and J assignments and clone size from that table. The table lists fewer than 400,000 clones, 90% of them singletons. Those enrolled in Seattle joined during active infection and were followed longitudinally afterward. The sequencing input was peripheral blood. The clonotype was recovered from a woman aged 30 to 39 with COVID-19, enrolled during active disease.

CDR3 sequence: CASSLTGGIESQPQHF. The CDR3 nucleotides read TGTGCCAGCAGTTTAACAGGGGGCATAGAGAGTCAGCCCCAGCATTTT. The chain is built from TRBV28 and TRBJ1-5, with 9 bases lining up with TRBD1. J gave up 6 bases and V 2 bases, and 8 bases lay outside the gene matches. Germline values: CDR1 MDHEN, CDR2 SYDVKM. CDR3 size: 16 residues.